The following is a T cell receptor beta chain sequence with its context. No cognate antigen has been identified for it. No per-base quality is available; no much larger clone lies one base away. Patients with autoimmune disease history or receiving systemic immunosuppression were excluded from the trial. Peripheral blood for TCR sequencing was collected from all dose cohorts at baseline, on cycle 4 day 1, and on cycle 7 day 1. The samples were taken from a phase I, first-in-human, multicenter, open-label dose-escalation trial of ivuxolimab. Adults with locally advanced or metastatic head and neck squamous cell, hepatocellular, melanoma or renal cell carcinoma were enrolled in the trial. Before TCR sequencing, CD4+ T cells and CD8+ T cells were sorted from peripheral blood as separate populations. To sequence the TCRbeta CDR3 region, genomic DNA was isolated from the sorted cells. TCRbeta CDR3 regions were sequenced using the immunoSEQ Assay. Held by TCRdb, this immuneACCESS table contains in-frame sequences only and omits some clones. Under half of the omission traces to an unresolved V gene where checked; the cause of the rest is unknown. The sample table holds tens of thousands of clones, of which about 88% were seen once. The ten largest make up 10% to 15% of the sample.

A distance of 10 bases separates the germline ends of V and J, which lose 5 bases and 5 bases respectively. Including cysteine and phenylalanine, the CDR3 has 12 amino acids. Of all the DNA, just the CDR3 is kept, 36 bases in frame from base 1. According to the germline V gene (reference sequence), CDR1 reads SEHNR and CDR2 reads FQNEAQ. This sample stems from a study of OX40 agonist ivuxolimab in advanced cancers. The study in broad terms: Ivuxolimab, which targeted the costimulatory receptor OX40 (CD134), was an agonistic, fully human IgG2 monoclonal antibody. Intravenous ivuxolimab was administered to patients every 2 weeks at six dose levels: 0.01, 0.1, 0.3, 1.5, 3 and 10 mg/kg. Among the roughly 50 dose-escalation patients, around 19 had hepatocellular carcinoma, 15 or so melanoma, 9 renal cell carcinoma and 9 head and neck cancer. The dose-escalation cohort was almost 85% male with a mean age of 60 years, ranging from 23 to 79. Patients were allowed to have had prior anti-PD-1, anti-PD-L1 or anti-CTLA-4 therapy, and 40% of the dose-escalation patients had been treated with checkpoint inhibitors. Partial responses occurred in three dose-escalation patients, of whom one had hepatocellular carcinoma and two had cutaneous melanoma. Peripheral TCRbeta sequencing was intended to test whether TCR sequence diversity was altered and clonal T-cell expansion was caused by ivuxolimab. The monotherapy dose-escalation portion (N = 52 patients) of the phase I ivuxolimab trial is reported in the paper.

General study outcomes and caveats: At doses of 0.1 to 3.0 mg/kg, clonal expansion of both CD4+ and CD8+ T cells in blood was seen between baseline and week 6. Which antigens the clonally expanded peripheral T cells were specific for was not determined. Low levels of normalized T-cell clonal expansion were also seen in some patients who did not respond. After ivuxolimab, more expanded clones were found on average in CD8+ T cells than in CD4+ T cells. In the 0.1-3.0 mg/kg groups, partial responders were among the patients with the lowest normalized peripheral clonal expansion, particularly in CD8+ T cells.

The TCR comes from an adult with an advanced solid tumor such as melanoma, head and neck, liver or kidney cancer. The sample consisted of CD4+ or CD8+ T cells sorted from blood, taken in a trial of the OX40 agonist ivuxolimab. The chain employs TRBV7-9 and TRBJ2-7, with the identity of the D gene unclear. The base sequence is TGTGCCAGCAGCGCCCCCGGCCACGAGCAGTACTTC. Translation gives CASSAPGHEQYF.